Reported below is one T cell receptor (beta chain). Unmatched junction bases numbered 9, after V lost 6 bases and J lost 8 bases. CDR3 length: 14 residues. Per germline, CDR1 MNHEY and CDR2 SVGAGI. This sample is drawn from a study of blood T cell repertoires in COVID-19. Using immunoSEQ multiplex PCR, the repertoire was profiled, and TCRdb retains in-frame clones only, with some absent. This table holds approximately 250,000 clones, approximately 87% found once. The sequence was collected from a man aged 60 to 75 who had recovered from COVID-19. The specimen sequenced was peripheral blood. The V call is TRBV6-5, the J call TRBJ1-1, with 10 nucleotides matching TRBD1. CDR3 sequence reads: CASSRTTGGAEAFF. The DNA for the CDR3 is TGTGCCAGCAGCCGAACGACAGGGGGCGCAGAAGCTTTCTTT.